This T cell receptor (beta chain) was obtained from a study of T-cell memory formation after mild COVID-19 (dated by TCRdb to the early 2020s). Context from the whole study: TCR sequence clusters from the two donors were largely donor specific. In a couple of donors, T-cell clones that expanded and contracted after mild COVID-19 were followed by sequencing TCRalpha and TCRbeta repertoires longitudinally. Two young, previously healthy adult volunteers, one female and one male, were included in the cohort.

CDR1 and CDR2 are read off the germline V gene (reference sequence) as LGHDT and YNNKEL. V and J are trimmed by 8 bases and 9 bases, and the gene matches miss 9 bases of the junction. Reading from cysteine to phenylalanine, the CDR3 counts 12 amino acids. Only CDR3 DNA is held: 36 bases, read in frame from base 1. TCRdb lists the instrument as Illumina NovaSeq 6000. cDNA libraries for TCRalpha and TCRbeta were prepared by 5'RACE using constant-segment primers, with sample barcodes and unique molecular identifiers added. Trizol reagent was used to extract RNA from every sample. Amplification of the libraries took two PCR steps, and the second step added a second sample barcode plus Illumina TruSeq adapters. Sequencing of the libraries was done on an Illumina NovaSeq, producing 2 x 150 bp paired-end reads. As for the authors' bioinformatics: The reads were demultiplexed and collapsed into UMI-guided consensus sequences using migec v1.2.7. Using mixcr v2.1.11, the UMI consensuses were aligned to TRA and TRB V and J templates and assembled into clonotypes. Expanded or contracted clonotypes were those called significant by both edgeR and NoisET, with noise models trained on biological replicates. For edgeR calls, the thresholds were a false discovery rate-adjusted p below 0.01 and a log2 fold-change of 1. PCA with hierarchical clustering of max-normalized trajectories of the 1000 most abundant clonotypes was used as exploratory dynamics analysis. The CD4 or CD8 phenotype of responding clones was assigned using the separately sequenced CD4+ and CD8+ repertoires. TCRdb took the public reads, trimmed them with fastp at Q25, ran MiXCR for clone calling and kept in-frame beta chains. A single entry per CDR3 protein holds the most common genes and DNA from its merged rows. What appears here as the V and J calls and clone size reflects TCRdb's work, not the paper's. Counted in this sample were some 180,000 distinct CDR3 sequences; around 20% of them appeared once. The ten largest clones capture approximately 4% of the sample.

PBMCs were isolated by Ficoll-Paque density gradient centrifugation. Only one count was recorded for this clonotype. Its antigen target is currently unknown. It has no much larger one-base neighbor in the sample; base qualities were not kept. What the work shows at the level of the full study, not this receptor alone: Some responding clones were found in pre-infection memory, which suggests that pre-existing cross-reactive memory T cells took part in the SARS-CoV-2 response. Whether the second-wave clones peaking on day 37 were SARS-CoV-2 specific was not confirmed. Only a couple of mild cases were covered by the study, and larger cohorts that include severe cases with pre-infection samples were considered necessary. From day 15 to 85, contracting clones showed balanced CD4/CD8 phenotypes, whereas a second wave of clones that expanded from day 15 to 37 leaned towards CD4+. Contracting CD4+ clones were located mainly in the CM and EM memory subsets, whereas CD8+ clones were found to be enriched in EMRA.

Source material: PBMCs or a T cell subset sorted from them (not recorded which). Recombination connected TRBV3-1 to TRBJ1-2, with 7 central nucleotides matching TRBD1. The TCR originated in a young man who had mild COVID-19 (a few samples of this study predate the infection). The sample titles of this study are shuffled in the database, so cell type and time point are left out; the donor was told from shared clones. This receptor carries the CDR3 CASSGTEGSYTF. The nucleotide sequence is TGTGCCAGCTCCGGGACAGAGGGCAGCTACACCTTC. Reference TRBV3-1 and TRBJ1-2 genes cover what lies past the CDR3, so the full variable domain is DTAVSQTPKYLVTQMGNDKSIKCEQNLGHDTMYWYKQDSKKFLKIMFSYNNKELIINETVPNRFSPKSPDKAHLNLHINSLELGDSAVYFCASSGTEGSYTFGSGTRLTVV.